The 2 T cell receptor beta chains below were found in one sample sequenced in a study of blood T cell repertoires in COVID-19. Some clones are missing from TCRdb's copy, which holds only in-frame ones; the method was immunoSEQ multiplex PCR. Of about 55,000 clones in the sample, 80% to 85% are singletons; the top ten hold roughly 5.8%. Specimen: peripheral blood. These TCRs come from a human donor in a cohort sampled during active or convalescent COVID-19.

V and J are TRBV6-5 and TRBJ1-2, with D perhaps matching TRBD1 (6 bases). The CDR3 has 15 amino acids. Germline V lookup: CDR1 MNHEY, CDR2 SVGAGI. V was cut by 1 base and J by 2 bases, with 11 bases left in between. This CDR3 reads CASSYLAGDNYGYTF. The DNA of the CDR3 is TGTGCCAGCAGTTACTTGGCAGGGGACAACTATGGCTACACCTTC.

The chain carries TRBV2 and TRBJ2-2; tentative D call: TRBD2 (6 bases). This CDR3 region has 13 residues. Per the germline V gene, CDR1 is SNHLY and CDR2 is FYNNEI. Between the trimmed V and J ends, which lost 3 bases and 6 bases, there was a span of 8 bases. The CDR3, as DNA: TGTGCCAGCAGTGAGCCTAGCGCCGGGGAGCTGTTTTTT. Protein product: CASSEPSAGELFF.